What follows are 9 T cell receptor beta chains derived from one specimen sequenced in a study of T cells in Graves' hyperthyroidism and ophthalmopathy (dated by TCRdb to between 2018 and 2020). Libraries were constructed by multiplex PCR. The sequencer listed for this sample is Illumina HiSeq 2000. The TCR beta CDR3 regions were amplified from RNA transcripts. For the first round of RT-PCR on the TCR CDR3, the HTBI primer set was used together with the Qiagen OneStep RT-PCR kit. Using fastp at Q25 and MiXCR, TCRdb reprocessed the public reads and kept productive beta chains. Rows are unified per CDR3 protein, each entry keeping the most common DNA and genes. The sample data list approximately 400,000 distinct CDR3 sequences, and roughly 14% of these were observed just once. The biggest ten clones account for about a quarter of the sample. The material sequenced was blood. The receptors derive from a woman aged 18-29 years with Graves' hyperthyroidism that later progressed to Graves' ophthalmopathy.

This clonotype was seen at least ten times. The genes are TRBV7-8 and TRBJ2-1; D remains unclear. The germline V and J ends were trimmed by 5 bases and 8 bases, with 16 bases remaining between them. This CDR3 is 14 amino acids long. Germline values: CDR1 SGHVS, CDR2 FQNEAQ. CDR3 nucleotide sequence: TGTGCCAGCAGCGTAGTAGGGTGGGCGGATGAGCAGTTCTTC. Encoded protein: CASSVVGWADEQFF.

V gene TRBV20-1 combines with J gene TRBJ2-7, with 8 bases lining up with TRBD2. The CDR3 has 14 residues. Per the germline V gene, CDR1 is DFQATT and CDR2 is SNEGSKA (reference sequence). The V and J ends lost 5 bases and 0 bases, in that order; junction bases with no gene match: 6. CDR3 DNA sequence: TGCAGTGCTCTTAGCGGGGAGAGCTCCTACGAGCAGTACTTC. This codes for CSALSGESSYEQYF.

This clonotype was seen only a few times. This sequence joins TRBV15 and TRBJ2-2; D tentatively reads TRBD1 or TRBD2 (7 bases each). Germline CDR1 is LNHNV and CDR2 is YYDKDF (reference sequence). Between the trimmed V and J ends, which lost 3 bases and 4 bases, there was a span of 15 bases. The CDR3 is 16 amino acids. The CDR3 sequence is CATSSGRTGVTGELFF. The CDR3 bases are TGTGCCACCAGCAGCGGGAGGACAGGCGTCACCGGGGAGCTGTTTTTT.

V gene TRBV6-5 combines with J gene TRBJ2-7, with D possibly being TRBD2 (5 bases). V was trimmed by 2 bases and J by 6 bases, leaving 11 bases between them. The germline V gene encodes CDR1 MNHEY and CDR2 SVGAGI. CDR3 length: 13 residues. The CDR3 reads CASSYGLKGEQYF. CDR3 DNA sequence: TGTGCCAGCAGTTACGGACTGAAGGGCGAGCAGTACTTC.

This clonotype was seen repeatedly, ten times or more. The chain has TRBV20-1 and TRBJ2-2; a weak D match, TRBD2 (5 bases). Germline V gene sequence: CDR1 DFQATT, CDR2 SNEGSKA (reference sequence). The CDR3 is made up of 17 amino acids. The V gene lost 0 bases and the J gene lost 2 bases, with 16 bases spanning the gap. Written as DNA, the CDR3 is TGCAGTGCTAGAGACAGTCGCGGGCCGACTAACACCGGGGAGCTGTTTTTT. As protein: CSARDSRGPTNTGELFF.

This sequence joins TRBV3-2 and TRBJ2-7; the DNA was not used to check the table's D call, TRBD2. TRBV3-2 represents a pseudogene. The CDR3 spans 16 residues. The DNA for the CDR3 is TGTGCCAGCAGCCAGGTGACTAGCGGGATCTCCTACGAGCAGTACTTC. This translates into CASSQVTSGISYEQYF.

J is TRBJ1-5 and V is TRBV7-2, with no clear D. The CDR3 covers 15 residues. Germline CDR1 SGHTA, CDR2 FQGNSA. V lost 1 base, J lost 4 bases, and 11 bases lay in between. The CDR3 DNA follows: TGTGCCAGCAGCTTAGGCAGTGGGGAAAATCAGCCCCAGCATTTT. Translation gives CASSLGSGENQPQHF.

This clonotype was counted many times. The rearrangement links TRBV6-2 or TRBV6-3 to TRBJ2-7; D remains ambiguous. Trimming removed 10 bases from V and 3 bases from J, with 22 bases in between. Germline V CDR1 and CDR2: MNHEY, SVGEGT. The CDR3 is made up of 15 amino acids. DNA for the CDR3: TGTGCCACCGAAGACCCTCCTAGTTCCCTCTACGAGCAGTACTTC. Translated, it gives CATEDPPSSLYEQYF.

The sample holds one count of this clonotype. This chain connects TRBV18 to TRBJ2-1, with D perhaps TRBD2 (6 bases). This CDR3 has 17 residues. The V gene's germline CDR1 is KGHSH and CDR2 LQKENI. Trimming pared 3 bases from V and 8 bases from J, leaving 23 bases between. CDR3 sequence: CASSPELFFGEADEQFF. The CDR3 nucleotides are TGTGCCAGCTCACCGGAACTCTTTTTTGGGGAGGCCGATGAGCAGTTCTTC.